These 9 T cell receptor beta chains were sequenced from one sample in a study of a mutant IDH1 vaccine in newly diagnosed glioma (dated by TCRdb to 2020 to 2022). Antigen specificity for these receptors is unknown. The time point label, read with the paper, signifies: week 5, during vaccination. Each vaccine dose, consisting of 300 ug of a 20-mer mutant IDH1 peptide in Montanide, was administered subcutaneously with topical imiquimod. The method was the immunoSEQ multiplex PCR assay. The clones in this table, taken by TCRdb from immuneACCESS, are in-frame only. Not every clone is retained; where verified, under half of the shortfall comes from an unresolved V gene, and the cause of the rest is unknown. Within this sample are tens of thousands of clones, with roughly 82% of them counted one time only. Jointly, the top ten make up over 3% of the sample. The starting material was PBMCs, obtained from a glioma patient whose treatment included an IDH1 peptide vaccine. These receptors all stem from a woman aged 18-29 years with glioma. Some clones in this sample may be carry-over from other donors' samples.

The chain is built from TRBV30 and TRBJ2-7; no firm D call. The germline V gene encodes CDR1 GTSNPN and CDR2 SVGIG (reference sequence). This CDR3 is built from 13 residues. Trimming pared 2 bases from V and 0 bases from J, leaving 8 bases between. Here the CDR3 DNA reads TGTGCCTGGAGTAGGGCGGACTCCTACGAGCAGTACTTC. It yields the protein CAWSRADSYEQYF.

J is TRBJ2-1 and V is TRBV9; 11 nucleotides match TRBD2. V was clipped by 3 bases and J by 8 bases; unmatched bases: 7. The CDR3 totals 15 residues. Germline loops: CDR1 SGDLS, CDR2 YYNGEE. This chain's CDR3 is CASSAWLAGGDEQFF. CDR3 DNA sequence: TGTGCCAGCAGCGCCTGGCTAGCGGGGGGCGATGAGCAGTTCTTC.

The rearrangement joins TRBV6-4 to TRBJ1-1, with TRBD1 matching 8 bases. The CDR3 sequence is 20 residues long. The ends lost 0 bases at V and 1 base at J; junction bases unmatched: 16. The germline V gene encodes CDR1 MRHNA and CDR2 SNTAGT. This chain's CDR3 is CASSDSIESGQADENTEAFF. The CDR3 DNA reads as TGTGCCAGCAGTGACTCGATTGAATCGGGACAGGCGGACGAGAACACTGAAGCTTTCTTT.

The rearrangement uses TRBV19 and TRBJ1-3, with 8 nucleotides matching TRBD1. Germline CDR1 LNHDA, CDR2 SQIVND (reference sequence). This CDR3 contains 18 residues. V was clipped by 3 bases and J by 0 bases; unmatched bases: 10. The CDR3 nucleotides are TGTGCCAGTAGTATCGGCAGGGGGCTAATTATCTCTGGAAACACCATATATTTT. Residues: CASSIGRGLIISGNTIYF. Full variable domain (rest looked up from reference TRBV19 and TRBJ1-3): DGGITQSPKYLFRKEGQNVTLSCEQNLNHDAMYWYRQDPGQGLRLIYYSQIVNDFQKGDIAEGYSVSREKKESFPLTVTSAQKNPTAFYLCASSIGRGLIISGNTIYFGEGSWLTVV.

The chain has TRBV15 and TRBJ1-3; D not certain. The CDR3 contains 15 residues. Trimming left V 5 bases short and J 0 bases short, with 11 bases between. Germline CDR1 reads LNHNV; CDR2 reads YYDKDF (reference sequence). The CDR3 loop is CATSPRRISGNTIYF. In DNA form, the CDR3 reads TGTGCCACCAGCCCCCGGCGGATCTCTGGAAACACCATATATTTT. The whole variable domain, remainder taken from reference TRBV15 and TRBJ1-3, is DAMVIQNPRYQVTQFGKPVTLSCSQTLNHNVMYWYQQKSSQAPKLLFHYYDKDFNNEADTPDNFQSRRPNTSFCFLDIRSPGLGDTAMYLCATSPRRISGNTIYFGEGSWLTVV.

Here the CDR3 DNA reads TGTGCCATCAGTGGGGGGACACCCGACACTGAAGCTTTCTTT. Translated, it gives CAISGGTPDTEAFF. V usage is TRBV10-3 and J usage is TRBJ1-1, with D possibly matching TRBD1 (6 bases). The V and J ends lost 4 bases and 3 bases respectively, with 12 bases between them. CDR1 is ENHRY and CDR2 is SYGVKD in the germline V gene. The CDR3 length is 14 residues.

The chain combines TRBV18 with TRBJ2-2; 7 bases align to TRBD2. J gave up 1 base and V 4 bases, and 12 bases lay outside the gene matches. The CDR3 spans 18 residues. CDR1 is KGHSH and CDR2 is LQKENI in the germline V gene. CDR3 nucleotide sequence: TGTGCCAGCTCACGCCTTGCATCGGGGGGATTGAACACCGGGGAGCTGTTTTTT. As protein: CASSRLASGGLNTGELFF.

This sequence joins TRBV5-4 and TRBJ2-5; D may be TRBD2 (7 bases). Germline lookup yields CDR1 SGHNT and CDR2 YYREEE (reference sequence). This CDR3 spans 15 amino acids. V was trimmed by 4 bases and J by 1 base, leaving 14 bases between them. CDR3 DNA: TGTGCCAGCAGCCCAAAAGGGGGGGTCCAAGAGACCCAGTACTTC. This gives the protein CASSPKGGVQETQYF.

About this clone itself: A junction end diverges from the germline sequence, so it may reflect a read error. This chain joins TRBV2 and TRBJ2-7, with a weak D call TRBD1 (5 bases). The CDR3 consists of 14 residues. Germline assignment: CDR1 SNHLY and CDR2 FYNNEI. CDR3 coding DNA: TGTGCCAGCATCCCTCAGGGAACCTCCTCCGAGCAGTACTTC. Protein sequence: CASIPQGTSSEQYF. Combining the CDR3 with reference TRBV2 and TRBJ2-7 gives the whole variable domain EPEVTQTPSHQVTQMGQEVILRCVPISNHLYFYWYRQILGQKVEFLVSFYNNEISEKSEIFDDQFSVERPDGSNFTLKIRSTKLEDSAMYFCASIPQGTSSEQYFGPGTRLTVT.